This TCR beta chain came from a study of T cells in Graves' hyperthyroidism and ophthalmopathy. RNA transcripts gave rise to amplified TCR beta CDR3 regions. Researchers ran a first-round RT-PCR on the TCR CDR3 using the HTBI primer set. TCRdb re-called the multiplex PCR reads through MiXCR, storing one row per CDR3 protein. Here the sample spans about 380,000 distinct CDR3 sequences, around 14% being singletons. Germline trimming cut 1 base from V and 7 bases from J; bases unmatched to any gene: 3. The CDR3 is 13 residues long. The germline V gene has CDR1 LGHDT and CDR2 YNNKEL (reference sequence). At least ten counts were recorded for this clonotype. Uncontrolled infection, other autoimmune disease, pregnancy or lactation disqualified patients from enrolment.

This TCR was recovered from a woman aged 60 to 75 with Graves' hyperthyroidism. The chain joins TRBV3-1 to TRBJ1-2; 7 bases are shared with TRBD1. Source material: blood. The CDR3: CASSQGQGGGYTF. In DNA, the CDR3 is TGTGCCAGCAGCCAAGGCCAGGGGGGTGGCTACACCTTC.